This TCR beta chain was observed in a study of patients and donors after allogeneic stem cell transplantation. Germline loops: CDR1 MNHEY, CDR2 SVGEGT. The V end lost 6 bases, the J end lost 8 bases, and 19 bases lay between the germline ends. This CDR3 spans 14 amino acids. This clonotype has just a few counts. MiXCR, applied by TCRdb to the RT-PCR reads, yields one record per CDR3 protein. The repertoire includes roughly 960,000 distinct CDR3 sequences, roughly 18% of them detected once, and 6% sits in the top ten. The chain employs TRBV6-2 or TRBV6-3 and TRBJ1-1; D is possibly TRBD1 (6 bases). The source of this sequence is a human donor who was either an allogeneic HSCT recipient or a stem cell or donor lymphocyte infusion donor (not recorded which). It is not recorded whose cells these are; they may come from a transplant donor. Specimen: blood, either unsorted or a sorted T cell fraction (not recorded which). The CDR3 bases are TGTGCCAGCAGCTATTCGTCCCGGACAGTCGAAGCTTTCTTT. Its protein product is CASSYSSRTVEAFF.